There are a few counts of the clone carrying this T cell receptor (beta chain). Its target is not known. The same CDR3 arises from other DNA sequences in this sample as well. PCR involved 60 Vbeta and 13 Jbeta primers. Sequencing used immunoSEQ multiplex PCR; TCRdb keeps in-frame clones, though not all of them. Of roughly 130,000 clones listed, 60% to 85% were seen once; the top ten hold just over 1%. This sample is drawn from a study of cytomegalovirus exposure and HLA in healthy donors. CDR1 and CDR2 from the germline V gene are MNHEY and SVGAGI. V gave up 6 bases and J gave up 8 bases, with 19 bases separating them. The CDR3 runs to 15 residues. Notes on the study in general: In a later analysis, most CMV-associated TCR beta chains appeared HLA-restricted. Some public TCRs appeared in many individuals, while most sequences were rare.

Sequenced material: PBMCs. This receptor was taken from a human donor in good health. This sequence joins TRBV6-5 and TRBJ2-2; D is unclear. In DNA form, the CDR3 reads TGTGCCAGCAGCTTAGGTCCGCTAGTTCGTGGGGAGCTGTTTTTT. This gives the protein CASSLGPLVRGELFF.